A selection of T cell receptor beta chains follows, all from one sample in a study of immune cell composition in non-small cell lung cancer. TCRdb keeps only in-frame clones here, not all; method: immunoSEQ multiplex PCR. This sample yields some 16,000 clones, of which 77% are seen a single time; 9% to 10% belongs to the top ten. Another study also made use of these data, one on CD4 T cells in lung cancer.

The material sequenced was non-adjacent lung tissue. Receptor source: a human donor with non-small cell lung cancer. CDR3s include the opening cysteine and the closing phenylalanine or tryptophan. A D gene is named only where the DNA matches it firmly. Part of the rows lack a size; the others show once, few, many or a class for expanded clones.

v_gene,abundance,j_gene,d_gene,CDR3nt,CDR3aa
TRBV6-1,NA,TRBJ1-4,NA,TGTGCCAGCAGCGAAACGGGACTCAAACTGTTTTTT,CASSETGLKLFF
TRBV11-2,few,TRBJ2-7,NA,TGTGCCAGCAGCCAAGTCGGAGATTTCTACGAGCAGTACTTC,CASSQVGDFYEQYF
TRBV7-9,NA,TRBJ2-7,TRBD1,TGTGCCAGCAGCTTAAAAGGACAGGGTTACGAGCAGTACTTC,CASSLKGQGYEQYF
TRBV29-1,NA,TRBJ1-2,NA,TGCAGCGTCCTGGTTATCTATGGCTACACCTTC,CSVLVIYGYTF
TRBV7-2,NA,TRBJ2-5,TRBD2,TGTGCCAGCAGCCCCCAAGCGGGGGAGACCCAGTACTTC,CASSPQAGETQYF
TRBV7-2,NA,TRBJ2-4,NA,TGTGCCAGCAGCTTAGCCCAGCCCACACATAGAGCCAAAAACATTCAGTACTTC,CASSLAQPTHRAKNIQYF
TRBV5-4,NA,TRBJ2-5,NA,TGTGCCAGCAGCTTTATACAAGAGACCCAGTACTTC,CASSFIQETQYF
TRBV7-8,NA,TRBJ1-1,NA,TGTGCCAGCAGCTTAGGGGGACCGTCGAACACTGAAGCTTTCTTT,CASSLGGPSNTEAFF
TRBV7-2,NA,TRBJ2-7,NA,TGTGCCAGCAGCTTACAGGATGGGGGCGCCTACGAGCAGTACTTC,CASSLQDGGAYEQYF
TRBV19,NA,TRBJ1-1,NA,TGTGCCAGTAGTATCGGGCAGAACACTGAAGCTTTCTTT,CASSIGQNTEAFF
TRBV7-2,NA,TRBJ1-1,NA,TGTGCCAGCAGCTTAGGGGAGGGGACTGAAGCTTTCTTT,CASSLGEGTEAFF
TRBV5-1,NA,TRBJ2-5,TRBD2,TGCGCCAGCAGCTTTGGGCCAGCGGGGGGAGGCCAAGAGACCCAGTACTTC,CASSFGPAGGGQETQYF
TRBV27,NA,TRBJ2-5,NA,TGTGCCAGCAGCCAAAGGGGGTTAGAAGGAGAGACCCAGTACTTC,CASSQRGLEGETQYF
TRBV7-2,NA,TRBJ2-1,NA,TGTGCCAGCAGCTTAGCGGGGCGCCGGGGCTACAATGAGCAGTTCTTC,CASSLAGRRGYNEQFF
TRBV18,NA,TRBJ1-1,NA,TGTGCCAGCTCACCAGAGGAAAGTGTCACTGAAGCTTTCTTT,CASSPEESVTEAFF
TRBV18,large,TRBJ1-6,NA,TGTGCCAGCTCACCAAGCGGCCCGATTAATTCACCCCTCCACTTT,CASSPSGPINSPLHF
TRBV9,large,TRBJ1-5,TRBD1,TGTGCCAGCAGCGTAGGTGGAGGGACAGACAATCAGCCCCAGCATTTT,CASSVGGGTDNQPQHF
TRBV27,NA,TRBJ2-7,TRBD1,TGTGCCAGCAGTTCCCGGGACAGGAGCTCCTACGAGCAGTACTTC,CASSSRDRSSYEQYF
TRBV18,NA,TRBJ1-1,TRBD1,TGTGCCAGCTCAGCGAGGATGGGACAGGGTTCACGGAACACTGAAGCTTTCTTT,CASSARMGQGSRNTEAFF
TRBV7-8,NA,TRBJ2-3,TRBD2,TGTGGGACTAGCGGGGTTATCGGCACAGATACGCAGTATTTT,CGTSGVIGTDTQYF
TRBV5-1,NA,TRBJ1-6,NA,TGCGCCAGCAGCTTGGAAGGATTTGGTTCACCCCTCCACTTT,CASSLEGFGSPLHF
TRBV4-3,few,TRBJ2-1,NA,TGCGCCAGCAGCCTCGAGGGGTGGGATGAGCAGTTCTTC,CASSLEGWDEQFF
TRBV5-1,once,TRBJ2-1,NA,TGCGCCAGCAGCTTGGCCCCCCAGTACAATGAGCAGTTCTTC,CASSLAPQYNEQFF
TRBV6-5,NA,TRBJ1-6,NA,TGTGCCAGCAGTTTCCGGGACCCACAACCCCTCCACTTT,CASSFRDPQPLHF
TRBV5-5,NA,TRBJ1-2,NA,TGCGCCAGCAGCCAAGATTGGCGGGGAGCTAACTATGGCTACACCTTC,CASSQDWRGANYGYTF
TRBV7-9,few,TRBJ2-2,TRBD1,TGTGCCAGTAACCCTAAGACAGGGGGCTTTTCCGGGGAGCTGTTTTTT,CASNPKTGGFSGELFF
TRBV30,NA,TRBJ1-5,NA,TGTGCCTGGAGTGCGGTGAGAAGCAATCAGCCCCAGCATTTT,CAWSAVRSNQPQHF
TRBV7-8,NA,TRBJ2-3,NA,TGTGCCAGCAGCTTAGCCTGGAGTTCAGATACGCAGTATTTT,CASSLAWSSDTQYF
TRBV19,NA,TRBJ2-1,NA,TGTGCCAGTAGTATCGGGGGCAGGGGGATTCACAATGAGCAGTTCTTC,CASSIGGRGIHNEQFF
TRBV7-3,NA,TRBJ1-4,TRBD1,TGTGCCGCGAAGGGGACAGTTAATGAAAAACTGTTTTTT,CAAKGTVNEKLFF
TRBV6-4,NA,TRBJ2-3,TRBD2,TGTGCCAGCAGTGGGGAGGGGTCCCAAGATACGCAGTATTTT,CASSGEGSQDTQYF
TRBV6-5,few,TRBJ2-1,NA,TGTGCCAGCACATTGATCGAGAGTGAGCAGTTCTTC,CASTLIESEQFF
TRBV7-9,once,TRBJ1-2,NA,TGTGCCAGCAGCGAACAGGGACTAGGAGGCTACACCTTC,CASSEQGLGGYTF
TRBV7-2,NA,TRBJ2-4,NA,TGTGCCAGCAGCTTAGATTCTCGGCAGAGCATTCAGTACTTC,CASSLDSRQSIQYF
TRBV9,few,TRBJ1-3,NA,TGTGCCAGCAGCGTAGCGGTCCACTCTGGAAACACCATATATTTT,CASSVAVHSGNTIYF
TRBV4-1,NA,TRBJ2-5,TRBD2,TGCGCCAGCAGCCAAGATGCAGCGGGGGGGTTAGGGACCCAGTACTTC,CASSQDAAGGLGTQYF
TRBV5-8,NA,TRBJ1-2,NA,TGTGCCAGCAGCTTTCCGGGGCAGGGATATGGCTACACCTTC,CASSFPGQGYGYTF
TRBV19,NA,TRBJ2-3,NA,TGTGCCAGTCAAACCGGGGGATTGGAAGATACGCAGTATTTT,CASQTGGLEDTQYF
TRBV7-2,NA,TRBJ1-2,NA,TGTGCCAGCAGCTTAGCTCCTGGGCGGCATGGCTACACCTTC,CASSLAPGRHGYTF
TRBV18,once,TRBJ2-5,NA,TGTGCCAGCTCCAACCAAGAGACCCAGTACTTC,CASSNQETQYF
TRBV19,few,TRBJ2-1,NA,TGTGCCAGTAGGGTCTCTTCGGGGTCCTACAATGAGCAGTTCTTC,CASRVSSGSYNEQFF
TRBV19,NA,TRBJ1-1,TRBD1,TGTGCCAGTTCGACAGGGCCAAGCACTGAAGCTTTCTTT,CASSTGPSTEAFF
TRBV28,NA,TRBJ2-7,NA,TGTGCCAGCAGTCGACCGGGACCCAGCCCGGTCGAGCAGTACTTC,CASSRPGPSPVEQYF
TRBV5-4,NA,TRBJ1-2,NA,TGTGCCAGCAGCTTCGGCGGAAGAGATGGCTACACCTTC,CASSFGGRDGYTF
TRBV5-8,few,TRBJ2-2,TRBD2,TGTGCCAGCAGCCGACGGACTAGCGGGGGCTTAGGGGAGCTGTTTTTT,CASSRRTSGGLGELFF
TRBV4-1,NA,TRBJ2-1,TRBD2,TGCGCCAGCAGCCACCTGGGACTAGCGGGCCTTAGGAGCTCCTACAATGAGCAGTTCTTC,CASSHLGLAGLRSSYNEQFF
TRBV19,NA,TRBJ2-3,TRBD1,TGTGCCAGTAGTCCTCTCGGACAGGGGGATCGCACAGATACGCAGTATTTT,CASSPLGQGDRTDTQYF
TRBV6-5,NA,TRBJ2-3,NA,TGTGCCAGCAGTACAAGCGGTTATAGCACAGATACGCAGTATTTT,CASSTSGYSTDTQYF
TRBV11-2,NA,TRBJ2-3,TRBD2,TGTGCCAGCAGCTTATCCGCGGGGGGGAGCGGGCAGTATTTT,CASSLSAGGSGQYF
TRBV7-9,NA,TRBJ1-1,TRBD1,TGTGCCAGCAGCCAGACCGGGACAGAGAACACTGAAGCTTTCTTT,CASSQTGTENTEAFF
TRBV5-4,NA,TRBJ1-5,NA,TGTGCCAGCAGCCAAGATTTGGCAGGGCGCCAGCCCCAGCATTTT,CASSQDLAGRQPQHF
TRBV9,NA,TRBJ1-5,NA,TGTGCCAGCAGCGTAGAGGGGGGCCCCCAGCATTTT,CASSVEGGPQHF
TRBV11-3,NA,TRBJ2-7,NA,TGTGCCAGCAGCTTAGTCGCTACCGACCATCTCTCCTACGAGCAGTACTTC,CASSLVATDHLSYEQYF
TRBV19,NA,TRBJ2-1,TRBD2,TGTGCCAGTAGTATAGATTCGACTAGCGGGAGTACGGCCTACAATGAGCAGTTCTTC,CASSIDSTSGSTAYNEQFF
TRBV9,NA,TRBJ2-7,NA,TGTGCCAGCAGCGAGAACTCCTACGAGCAGTACTTC,CASSENSYEQYF
TRBV7-9,few,TRBJ2-7,NA,TGTGCCAGCAGCCGAGGGGACACCCCCTACGAGCAGTACTTC,CASSRGDTPYEQYF
TRBV6-1,once,TRBJ2-3,NA,TGTGCCAGCAGTGGGACACCAGCGCACATTACAGATACGCAGTATTTT,CASSGTPAHITDTQYF